This T cell receptor beta chain came from a study of regulatory T cells in long-lasting Graves disease. CDR3-region Arm-PCR and iRepertoire HTBI primers produced the TCR beta libraries. TCRdb reprocessed the multiplex PCR reads via MiXCR and lists one record per CDR3 protein. In the table there are hundreds of thousands of distinct CDR3 sequences, about a fifth of which are singletons. This CDR3 is 14 amino acids long. Germline V lookup: CDR1 DFQATT, CDR2 SNEGSKA (reference sequence). V lost 0 bases and J 2 bases, leaving 11 bases between the germline ends. The sample's time point: persistent/refractory GD, antithyroid drugs over 5 years with positive TRAb. Extracted RNA from PBMCs served as the source of the TCR library. This clonotype came up a few times.

The receptor comes from a female donor with Graves disease. This specimen consisted of peripheral blood mononuclear cells (PBMCs), obtained when the disease was refractory, from a patient treated with antithyroid drugs. This chain links TRBV20-1 with TRBJ2-7, with D perhaps matching TRBD1 (5 bases). The CDR3: CSARDRATAYEQYF. CDR3 DNA: TGCAGTGCTAGAGATAGGGCGACAGCCTACGAGCAGTACTTC.